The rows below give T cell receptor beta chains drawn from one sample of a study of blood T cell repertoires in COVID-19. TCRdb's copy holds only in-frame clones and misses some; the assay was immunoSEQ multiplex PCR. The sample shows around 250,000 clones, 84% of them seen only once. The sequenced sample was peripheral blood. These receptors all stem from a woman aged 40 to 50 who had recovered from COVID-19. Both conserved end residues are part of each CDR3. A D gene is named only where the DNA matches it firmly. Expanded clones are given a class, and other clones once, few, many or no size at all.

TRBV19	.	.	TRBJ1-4	TGTGCCACAAACCGGGACTTAGGTGAAAAACTGTTTTTT	CATNRDLGEKLFF
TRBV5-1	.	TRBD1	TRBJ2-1	TGCGCCAGCAGCATCCGGACAGGGCGCTCCTACAATGAGCAGTTCTTC	CASSIRTGRSYNEQFF
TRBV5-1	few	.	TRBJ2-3	TGCGCCAGCAGCTTGGTGGGCGGGGGCCAGGATACGCAGTATTTT	CASSLVGGGQDTQYF
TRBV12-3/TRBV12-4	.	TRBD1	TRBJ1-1	TGTGCCAGCAGGACAGGGGGAAACACTGAAGCTTTCTTT	CASRTGGNTEAFF
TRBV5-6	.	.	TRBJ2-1	TGTGCCAGCACCCCCAGGTTTTCCAATGAGCAGTTCTTC	CASTPRFSNEQFF
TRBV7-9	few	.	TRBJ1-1	TGTGCCAGCAGAGGACAGAGACACACTGAAGCTTTCTTT	CASRGQRHTEAFF
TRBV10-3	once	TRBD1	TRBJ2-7	TGTGCCATCAGTGGAATCCGGGACAGCTACGAGCAGTACTTC	CAISGIRDSYEQYF
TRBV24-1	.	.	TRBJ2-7	TGTGCCACCAGTGATCACCCAACGGACGAGCAGTACTTC	CATSDHPTDEQYF
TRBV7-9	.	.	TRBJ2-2	TGTGCCAGCATCTCGGAGGCCAGAAACACCGGGGAGCTGTTTTTT	CASISEARNTGELFF
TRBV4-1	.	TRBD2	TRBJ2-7	TGCGCCAGCAGCCAGGAGCGGGGGCCGCTTGACGAGCAGTACTTC	CASSQERGPLDEQYF
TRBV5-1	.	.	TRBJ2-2	TGCGCCAGCAGCTTGGAGCCCTCCGGGGAGCTGTTTTTT	CASSLEPSGELFF
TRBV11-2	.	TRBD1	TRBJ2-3	TGTGCCAGCAGCTTAGTGACAGGGGGATTCACAGATACGCAGTATTTT	CASSLVTGGFTDTQYF
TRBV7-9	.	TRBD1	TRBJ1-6	TGTGCCAGCAGCTTCCGGACAGGGTCAGTGGATAATTCACCCCTCCACTTT	CASSFRTGSVDNSPLHF